This passage covers 7 T cell receptor beta chains from one sample sequenced in a study of OX40 agonist ivuxolimab in advanced cancers. Only in-frame clones appear in the TCRdb table, and some are missing; sequencing was by immunoSEQ multiplex PCR. The sample carries around 63,000 clones, 82% recorded once. Sequenced here: CD4+ or CD8+ T cells sorted from blood, sampled in a trial of the OX40 agonist ivuxolimab. The receptors here all came from an adult with an advanced solid tumor such as melanoma, head and neck, liver or kidney cancer.

The chain recombines TRBV10-2 with TRBJ2-1, with TRBD2 identical over 10 bases. Germline CDR1 WSHSY, CDR2 SAAADI. The CDR3 consists of 14 residues. Losses at the gene ends were 11 bases for V and 3 bases for J; bases not matched to a gene: 7. The CDR3 here is CAASGTSDYNEQFF. The DNA for the CDR3 is TGCGCCGCCTCCGGGACTAGCGACTACAATGAGCAGTTCTTC.

This clone was counted only a few times. V is TRBV6-1 and J is TRBJ1-5; no firm D call. The CDR3 has 13 residues. Germline CDR1 MNHNS, CDR2 SASEGT. Between the trimmed V and J ends, which lost 4 bases and 5 bases, there was a span of 9 bases. The DNA for the CDR3 is TGTGCCAGCAGTGGGAGTTGGGATCAGCCCCAGCATTTT. Protein sequence: CASSGSWDQPQHF.

The J gene is TRBJ2-2, the V gene TRBV19; 9 bases agree with TRBD1. The CDR3 has 15 residues. Germline V gene data show CDR1 as LNHDA and CDR2 as SQIVND (reference sequence). Unmatched junction bases numbered 8, after V lost 7 bases and J lost 5 bases. The DNA for the CDR3 is TGTGCCAGTACTAACCCGGGACAGGGAACCGGGGAGCTGTTTTTT. Protein: CASTNPGQGTGELFF.

The chain combines TRBV5-1 with TRBJ2-5; D gene uncertain. Trimming removed 7 bases at V and 1 base at J, with 8 bases between. CDR1 and CDR2 from the germline V gene are SGHRS and YFSETQ. The CDR3 length is 12 residues. CDR3: CASRRPQETQYF. The CDR3 DNA reads as TGCGCCAGCCGTCGCCCCCAAGAGACCCAGTACTTC. Looking up the rest from reference TRBV5-1 and TRBJ2-5 gives the full variable domain: KAGVTQTPRYLIKTRGQQVTLSCSPISGHRSVSWYQQTPGQGLQFLFEYFSETQRNKGNFPGRFSGRQFSNSRSEMNVSTLELGDSALYLCASRRPQETQYFGPGTRLLVL.

This chain links TRBV7-2 with TRBJ2-7; TRBD2 agrees at 12 bases. The CDR3 runs to 16 residues. Germline-derived CDR1 and CDR2 are SGHTA and FQGNSA. J gave up 0 bases and V 5 bases, and 5 bases lay outside the gene matches. The CDR3: CASSAGLAGTSYEQYF. Here the CDR3 DNA reads TGTGCCAGCAGCGCCGGACTAGCGGGAACCTCCTACGAGCAGTACTTC. The full variable domain, completed using reference TRBV7-2 and TRBJ2-7, is GAGVSQSPSNKVTEKGKDVELRCDPISGHTALYWYRQSLGQGLEFLIYFQGNSAPDKSGLPSDRFSAERTGGSVSTLTIQRTQQEDSAVYLCASSAGLAGTSYEQYFGPGTRLTVT.

This chain uses TRBV7-9 with TRBJ2-7, with 7 bases lining up with TRBD2. The CDR3 sequence is 14 residues long. With V trimmed by 3 bases and J by 2 bases, 4 bases remained unmatched. Germline V gives CDR1 SEHNR, CDR2 FQNEAQ (reference sequence). CDR3 residues: CASSFAGTTYEQYF. For the CDR3, the DNA is TGTGCCAGCAGCTTTGCAGGGACTACCTACGAGCAGTACTTC.

This rearrangement joins TRBV25-1 to TRBJ2-5; TRBD1 matches at 7 bases. Trimming removed 1 base from V and 1 base from J; junction bases left unmatched: 0. Germline V gene data show CDR1 as MGHDK and CDR2 as SYGVNS. This CDR3 contains 14 residues. As DNA, the CDR3 is TGTGCCAGCAGTGAATGGGACAGCCAAGAGACCCAGTACTTC. This translates into CASSEWDSQETQYF.